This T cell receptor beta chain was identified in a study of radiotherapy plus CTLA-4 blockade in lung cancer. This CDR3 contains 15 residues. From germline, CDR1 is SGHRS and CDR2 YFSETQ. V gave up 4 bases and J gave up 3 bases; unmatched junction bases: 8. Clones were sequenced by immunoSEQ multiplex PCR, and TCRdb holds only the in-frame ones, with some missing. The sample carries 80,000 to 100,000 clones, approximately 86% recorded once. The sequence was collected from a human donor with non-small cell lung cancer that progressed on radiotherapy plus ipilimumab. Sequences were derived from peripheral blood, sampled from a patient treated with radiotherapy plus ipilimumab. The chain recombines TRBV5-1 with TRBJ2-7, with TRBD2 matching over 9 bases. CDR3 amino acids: CASSPLAGDGYEQYF. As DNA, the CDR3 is TGCGCCAGCAGCCCATTAGCGGGAGATGGCTACGAGCAGTACTTC.